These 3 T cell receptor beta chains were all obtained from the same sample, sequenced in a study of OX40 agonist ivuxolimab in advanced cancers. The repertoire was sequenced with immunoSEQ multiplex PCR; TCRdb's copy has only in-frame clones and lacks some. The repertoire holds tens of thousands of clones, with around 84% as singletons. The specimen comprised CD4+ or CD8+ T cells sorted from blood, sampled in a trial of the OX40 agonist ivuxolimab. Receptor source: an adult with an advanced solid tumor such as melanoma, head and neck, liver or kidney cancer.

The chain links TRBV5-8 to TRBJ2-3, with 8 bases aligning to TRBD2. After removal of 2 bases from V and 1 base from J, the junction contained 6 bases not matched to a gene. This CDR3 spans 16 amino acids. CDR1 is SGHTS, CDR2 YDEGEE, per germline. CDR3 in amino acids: CASSFPLAVRTDTQYF. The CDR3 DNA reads TGTGCCAGCAGCTTCCCACTAGCGGTCCGCACAGATACGCAGTATTTT. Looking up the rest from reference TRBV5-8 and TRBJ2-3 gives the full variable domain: EAGVTQSPTHLIKTRGQQATLRCSPISGHTSVYWYQQALGLGLQFLLWYDEGEERNRGNFPPRFSGRQFPNYSSELNVNALELEDSALYLCASSFPLAVRTDTQYFGPGTRLTVL.

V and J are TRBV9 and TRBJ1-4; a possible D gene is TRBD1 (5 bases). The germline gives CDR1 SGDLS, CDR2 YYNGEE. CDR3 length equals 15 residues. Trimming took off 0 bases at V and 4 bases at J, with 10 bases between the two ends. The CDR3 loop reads CASSVAGANNEKLFF. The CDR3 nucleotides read TGTGCCAGCAGCGTAGCCGGGGCGAATAATGAAAAACTGTTTTTT.

CDR3 sequence (DNA): TGTGCCTGGAGTGGGCCAGGCCGGGCCGACGATATAACTAACTATGGCTACACCTTC. The encoded protein is CAWSGPGRADDITNYGYTF. V usage is TRBV30 and J usage is TRBJ1-2, with D hard to call. The germline gives CDR1 GTSNPN, CDR2 SVGIG (reference sequence). V was trimmed by 1 base and J by 0 bases, leaving 24 bases between them. The CDR3 sequence is 19 residues long.